This T cell receptor delta chain is drawn from a study of γδ T cells in repeated Plasmodium falciparum infection. About the research overall: Malian samples came from no-transmission periods or across acute febrile malaria episodes.

TCRdb reran clone calling via CATT on the multiplex PCR reads. The table has 70,000 to 95,000 delta-chain clones, 1.4% seen once; the top ten hold around 8.1%. General observations from the study: Many TCRgamma sequences overlapped between individuals in stable Vgamma9/Vdelta2+ repertoires. Vdelta2-negative gammadelta repertoires appeared less diverse and less shared in Malian than Australian children.

Gammadelta T cells were flow-sorted from PBMC into Vgamma9/Vdelta2+ and Vdelta2-negative populations for bulk analysis. The CDR3 loop spans 23 amino acids. Germline V gives CDR1 TSWWSYY, CDR2 QGS. A note on this clone: The antigen is undetermined. TCRdb attributes to this sequence the protein of a much larger clone, which differs from the DNA translation at residue 21; a read error is likely, and the protein displayed is translated from the DNA.

The source of this sequence is a pool of human donors (malaria-infected and uninfected, not separated). Material: gamma-delta T cells from blood. V gene TRDV1 combines with J gene TRDJ1; 11 nucleotides line up with TRDD3. The CDR3 coding sequence is TGTGCTCTTGGGGTCATCCATTTTGTTCCTTACTGGGGGATAAGGGGGTACACCGATAAACCCATCTTT. This translates into CALGVIHFVPYWGIRGYTDKPIF.